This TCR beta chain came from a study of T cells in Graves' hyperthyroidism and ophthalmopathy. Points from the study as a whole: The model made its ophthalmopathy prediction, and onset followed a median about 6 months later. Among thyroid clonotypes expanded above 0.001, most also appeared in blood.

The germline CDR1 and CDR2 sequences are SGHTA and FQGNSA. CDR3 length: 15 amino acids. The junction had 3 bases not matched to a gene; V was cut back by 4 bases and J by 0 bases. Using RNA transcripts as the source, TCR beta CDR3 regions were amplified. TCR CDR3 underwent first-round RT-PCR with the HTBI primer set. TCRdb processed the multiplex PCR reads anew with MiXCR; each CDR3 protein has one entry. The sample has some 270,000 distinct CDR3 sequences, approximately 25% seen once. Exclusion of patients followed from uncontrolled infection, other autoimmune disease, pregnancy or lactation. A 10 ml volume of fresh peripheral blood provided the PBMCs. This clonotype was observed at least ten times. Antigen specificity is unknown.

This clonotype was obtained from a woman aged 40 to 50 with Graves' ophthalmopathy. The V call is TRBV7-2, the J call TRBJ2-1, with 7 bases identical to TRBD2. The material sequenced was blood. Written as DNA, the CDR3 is TGTGCCAGCAGCTCGCTAGCGGCCTCCTACAATGAGCAGTTCTTC. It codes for CASSSLAASYNEQFF.